This T cell receptor (beta chain) comes out of a study of identical twins. TCRdb recomputed calls from the 5' RACE reads with MiXCR, one row per CDR3 protein. The repertoire holds fewer than 500,000 distinct CDR3 sequences, with 20% to 30% as singletons. Germline assignment: CDR1 MNHNS and CDR2 SASEGT. V was clipped by 4 bases and J by 8 bases, with 19 bases between them. The CDR3 has 15 amino acids. This clonotype was detected only a few times. These same records also appear under a second study, on T cells expressing NK-cell markers. This second study notes: The HCMV specificity of the expanded NKG2C+ T cell clones stayed unresolved.

The rearrangement uses TRBV6-1 and TRBJ2-3, with D hard to call. Sequencing was carried out using CD4+ T cells sorted from blood. The origin of this receptor is a woman aged 18-29 years in good health. CDR3 loop: CASSGRAIPMGTQYF. The CDR3 DNA is TGTGCCAGCAGTGGTAGGGCAATCCCGATGGGTACGCAGTATTTT.